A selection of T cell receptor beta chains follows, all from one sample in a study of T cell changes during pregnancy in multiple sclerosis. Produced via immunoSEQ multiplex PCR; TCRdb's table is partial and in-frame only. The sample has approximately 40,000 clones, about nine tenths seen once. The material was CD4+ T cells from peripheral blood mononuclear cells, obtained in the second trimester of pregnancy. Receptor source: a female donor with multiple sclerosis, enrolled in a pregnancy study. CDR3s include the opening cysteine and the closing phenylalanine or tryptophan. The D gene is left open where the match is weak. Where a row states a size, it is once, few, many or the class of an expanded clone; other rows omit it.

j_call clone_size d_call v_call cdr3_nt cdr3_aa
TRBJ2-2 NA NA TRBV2 TGTGCCAGCAGTGACCTGGGACAGAACACCGGGGAGCTGTTTTTT CASSDLGQNTGELFF
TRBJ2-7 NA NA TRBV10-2 TGCGCCAGCAGTGTGGGACAATCCTACGAGCAGTACTTC CASSVGQSYEQYF
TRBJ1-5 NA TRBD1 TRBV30 TGTGCCTGGAGTTACAGGGGAAGTCAGCCCCAGCATTTT CAWSYRGSQPQHF
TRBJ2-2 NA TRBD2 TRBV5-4 TGTGCCAGCAGCTGGGGACTAGCGACGAACACCGGGGAGCTGTTTTTT CASSWGLATNTGELFF
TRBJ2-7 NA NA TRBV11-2 TGTGCCAGCAGCCTTAGCGGCAGCACGGGGGAGCAGTACTTC CASSLSGSTGEQYF
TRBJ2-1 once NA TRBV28 TGTGCCAGCAGTACAGGCAGGGAGGTCAATGAGCAGTTCTTC CASSTGREVNEQFF
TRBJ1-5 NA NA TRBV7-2 TGTGCCAGCAGCTTTCCGGGTAGTCAGCCCCAGCATTTT CASSFPGSQPQHF
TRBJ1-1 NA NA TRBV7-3 TGTGCCAGCAGCCAAAATTTGGCGGCCACTGAAGCTTTCTTT CASSQNLAATEAFF
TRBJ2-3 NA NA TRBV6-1 TGTGCCTCTGCGGGCGGTTCCACAGATACGCAGTATTTT CASAGGSTDTQYF
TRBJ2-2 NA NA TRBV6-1 TGTGCCAGTTACACAGGGGGGGAAACCGGGGAGCTGTTTTTT CASYTGGETGELFF
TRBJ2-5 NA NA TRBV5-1 TGCGCCAGCAGCTCCTCCGGACTGCAAGAGACCCAGTACTTC CASSSSGLQETQYF
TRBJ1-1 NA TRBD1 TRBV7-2 TGTGCCAGCAGCCCACAGGGGGAAGCTTTCTTT CASSPQGEAFF
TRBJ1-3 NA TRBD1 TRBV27 TGTGCCAGCAGCTTAACAGGGACAGCCCCTGGAAACACCATATATTTT CASSLTGTAPGNTIYF
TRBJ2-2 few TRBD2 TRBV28 TGTGCCAGCAGTAAAGGACTAGCTCTGGGGGAGCTGTTTTTT CASSKGLALGELFF
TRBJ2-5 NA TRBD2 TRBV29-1 TGCAGCGTCGTAGCGGGAGGGAGAGAGACCCAGTACTTC CSVVAGGRETQYF
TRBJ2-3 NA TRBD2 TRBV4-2 TGTGCCAGCCGGGACGGGAGGGCCACAGATACGCAGTATTTT CASRDGRATDTQYF
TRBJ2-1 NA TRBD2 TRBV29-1 TGCAGCGCCCTAAGCGGGAGTTCCTCCTACAATGAGCAGTTCTTC CSALSGSSSYNEQFF
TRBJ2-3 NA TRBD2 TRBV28 TGTGCCAGCAGTACTAGCGGGAGGGCAGATACGCAGTATTTT CASSTSGRADTQYF
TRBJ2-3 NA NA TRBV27 TGTGCCAGCAGTTTATCGCCTGTAGCACTGAATCGAGTCACGCAGTATTTT CASSLSPVALNRVTQYF
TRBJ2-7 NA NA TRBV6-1 TGTGCCAGCTCCGCAGTCTCCTACGAGCAGTACTTC CASSAVSYEQYF
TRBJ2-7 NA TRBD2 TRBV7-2 TGTGCCAGCAGCACCAGGACTAGCGGGGTTGGCTTTTCCTACGAGCAGTACTTC CASSTRTSGVGFSYEQYF
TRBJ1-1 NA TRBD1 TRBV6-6 TGTGCCAGCAGGGATCCGACAGGGGTGAACACTGAAGCTTTCTTT CASRDPTGVNTEAFF
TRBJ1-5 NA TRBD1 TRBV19 TGTGCCAGTAGGGGGACAGAACTATATAGCAATCAGCCCCAGCATTTT CASRGTELYSNQPQHF
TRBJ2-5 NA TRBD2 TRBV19 TGTGCCAGTAGTATAGAGTTATCCGGGACTAGCGGCGCGAAAGAGACCCAGTACTTC CASSIELSGTSGAKETQYF
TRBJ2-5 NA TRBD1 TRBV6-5 TGTGCCAGCAGCATAACAGGGGGCGTCGGCGAGACCCAGTACTTC CASSITGGVGETQYF
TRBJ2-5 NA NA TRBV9 TGTGCCAGCAGCTCCCGGGCGGGTGCAGGTGGATCTCAAGAGACCCAGTACTTC CASSSRAGAGGSQETQYF
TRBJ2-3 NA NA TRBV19 TGTGCCAGTAGTAGTATCGGGGAGGGCACAGATACGCAGTATTTT CASSSIGEGTDTQYF
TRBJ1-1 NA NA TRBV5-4 TGTGCCAGCAGCTTGCCGGGGGGGAACACTGAAGCTTTCTTT CASSLPGGNTEAFF
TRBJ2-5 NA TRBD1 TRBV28 TGTGCCAGCAGGGGGACAGGGAAGCGTGGGGAGACCCAGTACTTC CASRGTGKRGETQYF
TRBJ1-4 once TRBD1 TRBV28 TGTGCCAGCAGTAACCAGGGGGTTTGGGGGGAAAATGAAAAACTGTTTTTT CASSNQGVWGENEKLFF
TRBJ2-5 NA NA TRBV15 TGTGCCACCAGCAGAGATCGGGCAGCCCGAGGGGAGACCCAGTACTTC CATSRDRAARGETQYF
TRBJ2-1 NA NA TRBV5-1 TGCGCCAGCAGCCACCCGGGGGGACATAATGAGCAGTTCTTC CASSHPGGHNEQFF
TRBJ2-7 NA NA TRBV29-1 TGCAGCGTTGGGGACAACGGATTGTGGGAGCAGTACTTC CSVGDNGLWEQYF
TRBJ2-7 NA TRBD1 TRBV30 TGTGCCTGGAGCCTCGGACAGGGGAGATCCTACGAGCAGTACTTC CAWSLGQGRSYEQYF
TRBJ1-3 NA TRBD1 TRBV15 TGTGCCACCAGCAGAGGGACAGGGAAAAACTCTGGAAACACCATATATTTT CATSRGTGKNSGNTIYF
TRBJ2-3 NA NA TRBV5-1 TGCGCCAGCAGCCTCAACCCGACTACCACAGATACGCAGTATTTT CASSLNPTTTDTQYF